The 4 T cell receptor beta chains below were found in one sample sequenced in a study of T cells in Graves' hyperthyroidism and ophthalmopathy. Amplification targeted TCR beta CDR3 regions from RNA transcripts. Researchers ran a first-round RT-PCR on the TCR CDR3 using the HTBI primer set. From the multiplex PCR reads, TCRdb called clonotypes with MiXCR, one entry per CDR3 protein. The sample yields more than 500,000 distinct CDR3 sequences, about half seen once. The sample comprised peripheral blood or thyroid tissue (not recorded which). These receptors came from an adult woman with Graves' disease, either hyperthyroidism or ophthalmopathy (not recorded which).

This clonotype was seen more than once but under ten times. The CDR3 sequence is CALVKTNTGELFF. The CDR3 nucleotides are TGTGCGTTGGTGAAAACGAACACCGGGGAGCTGTTTTTT. The V and J genes are TRBV7-8 and TRBJ2-2; D unresolved. The germline V gene encodes CDR1 SGHVS and CDR2 FQNEAQ. There are 13 residues in the CDR3.

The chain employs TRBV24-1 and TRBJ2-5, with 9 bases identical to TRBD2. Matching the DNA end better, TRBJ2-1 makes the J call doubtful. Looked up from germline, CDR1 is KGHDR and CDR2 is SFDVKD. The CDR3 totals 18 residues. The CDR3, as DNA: TGTGCCACCAGTGATTTTAAGGGGGTAGCGGGAGTGAGCGGTGAGCAGTTCTTC. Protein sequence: CATSDFKGVAGVSGEQFF.

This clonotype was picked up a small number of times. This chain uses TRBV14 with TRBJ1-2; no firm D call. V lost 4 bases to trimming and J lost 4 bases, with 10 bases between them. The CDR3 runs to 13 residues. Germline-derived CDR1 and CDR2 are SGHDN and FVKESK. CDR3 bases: TGTGCCAGCAGCCCGAGGATGGGCTATGGCTACACCTTC. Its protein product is CASSPRMGYGYTF.

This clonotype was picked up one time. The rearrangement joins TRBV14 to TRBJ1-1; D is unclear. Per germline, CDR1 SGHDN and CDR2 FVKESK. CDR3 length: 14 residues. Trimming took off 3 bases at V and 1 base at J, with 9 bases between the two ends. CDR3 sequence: CASSQRASNTEAFF. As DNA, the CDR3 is TGTGCCAGCAGCCAGAGGGCGTCGAACACTGAAGCTTTCTTT. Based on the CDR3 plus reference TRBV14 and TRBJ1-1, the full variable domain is EAGVTQFPSHSVIEKGQTVTLRCDPISGHDNLYWYRRVMGKEIKFLLHFVKESKQDESGMPNNRFLAERTGGTYSTLKVQPAELEDSGVYFCASSQRASNTEAFFGQGTRLTVV.